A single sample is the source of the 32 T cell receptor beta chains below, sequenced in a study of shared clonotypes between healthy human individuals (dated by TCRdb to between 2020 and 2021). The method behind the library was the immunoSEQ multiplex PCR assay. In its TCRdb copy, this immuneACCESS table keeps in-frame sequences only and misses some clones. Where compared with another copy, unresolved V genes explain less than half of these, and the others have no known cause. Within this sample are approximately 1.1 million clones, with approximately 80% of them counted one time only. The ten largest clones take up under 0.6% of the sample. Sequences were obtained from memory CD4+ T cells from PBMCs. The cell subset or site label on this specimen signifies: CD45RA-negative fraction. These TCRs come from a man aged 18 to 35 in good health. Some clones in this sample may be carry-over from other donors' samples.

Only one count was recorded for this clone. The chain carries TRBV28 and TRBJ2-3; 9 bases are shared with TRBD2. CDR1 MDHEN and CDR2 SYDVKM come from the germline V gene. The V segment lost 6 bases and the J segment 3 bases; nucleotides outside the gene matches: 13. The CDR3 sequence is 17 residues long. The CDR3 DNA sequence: TGTGCCAGCAGGGATGATACCGGGACTAGCTTTACAGATACGCAGTATTTT. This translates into CASRDDTGTSFTDTQYF.

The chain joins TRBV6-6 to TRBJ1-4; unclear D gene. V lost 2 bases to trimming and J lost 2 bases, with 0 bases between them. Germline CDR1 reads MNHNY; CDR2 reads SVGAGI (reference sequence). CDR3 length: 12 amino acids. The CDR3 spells CASSYTNEKLFF. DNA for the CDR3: TGTGCCAGCAGTTACACTAATGAAAAACTGTTTTTT.

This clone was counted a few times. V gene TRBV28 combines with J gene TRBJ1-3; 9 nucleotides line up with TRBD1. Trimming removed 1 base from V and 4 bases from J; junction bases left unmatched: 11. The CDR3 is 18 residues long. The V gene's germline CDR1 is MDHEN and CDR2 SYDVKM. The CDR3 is CASSLSPGTGSKGNTIYF. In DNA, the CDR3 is TGTGCCAGCAGTTTATCCCCCGGGACAGGGTCTAAGGGAAACACCATATATTTT.

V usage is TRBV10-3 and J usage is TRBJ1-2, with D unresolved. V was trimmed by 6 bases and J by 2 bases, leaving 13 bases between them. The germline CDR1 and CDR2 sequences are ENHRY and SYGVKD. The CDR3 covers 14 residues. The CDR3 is CAISYGGENYGYTF. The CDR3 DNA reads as TGTGCCATCAGCTACGGAGGAGAGAACTATGGCTACACCTTC.

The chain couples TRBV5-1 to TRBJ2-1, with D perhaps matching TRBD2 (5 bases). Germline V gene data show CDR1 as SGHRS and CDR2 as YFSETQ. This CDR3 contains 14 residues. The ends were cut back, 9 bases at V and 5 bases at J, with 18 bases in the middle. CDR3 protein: CATSPHSGNNEQFF. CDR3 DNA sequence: TGCGCCACCTCCCCCCACTCGGGAAACAATGAGCAGTTCTTC.

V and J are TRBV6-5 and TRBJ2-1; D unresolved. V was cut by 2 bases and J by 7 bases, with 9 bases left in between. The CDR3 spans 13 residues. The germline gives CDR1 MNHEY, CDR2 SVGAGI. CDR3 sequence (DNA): TGTGCCAGCAGTTACAGGGATAAAAATGAGCAGTTCTTC. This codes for CASSYRDKNEQFF.

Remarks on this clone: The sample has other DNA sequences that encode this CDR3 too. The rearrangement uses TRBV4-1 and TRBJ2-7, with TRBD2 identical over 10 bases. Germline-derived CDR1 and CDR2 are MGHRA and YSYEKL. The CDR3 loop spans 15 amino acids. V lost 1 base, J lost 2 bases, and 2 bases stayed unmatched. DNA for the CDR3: TGCGCCAGCAGCCAAGGCCTAGCGGGAGCCTACGAGCAGTACTTC. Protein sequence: CASSQGLAGAYEQYF.

The CDR3, as DNA: TGTGCCAGCAAGGAGGGGACTATGAACACTGAAGCTTTCTTT. This codes for CASKEGTMNTEAFF. V and J are TRBV27 and TRBJ1-1, with D possibly being TRBD1 (5 bases). V lost 7 bases and J lost 0, with 12 bases in between. Germline V gene data show CDR1 as MNHEY and CDR2 as SMNVEV (reference sequence). This CDR3 is 14 amino acids long.

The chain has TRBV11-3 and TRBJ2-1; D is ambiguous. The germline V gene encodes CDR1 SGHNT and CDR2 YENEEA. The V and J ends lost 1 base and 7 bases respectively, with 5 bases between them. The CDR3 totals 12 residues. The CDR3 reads CASSLAANEQFF. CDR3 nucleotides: TGTGCCAGCAGCTTAGCGGCGAATGAGCAGTTCTTC.

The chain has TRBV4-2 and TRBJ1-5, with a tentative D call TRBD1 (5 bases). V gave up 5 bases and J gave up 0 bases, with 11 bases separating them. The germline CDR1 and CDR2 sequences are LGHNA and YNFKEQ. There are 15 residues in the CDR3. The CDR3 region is CASSEGTTSNQPQHF. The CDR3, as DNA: TGTGCCAGCAGCGAAGGGACGACTAGCAATCAGCCCCAGCATTTT.

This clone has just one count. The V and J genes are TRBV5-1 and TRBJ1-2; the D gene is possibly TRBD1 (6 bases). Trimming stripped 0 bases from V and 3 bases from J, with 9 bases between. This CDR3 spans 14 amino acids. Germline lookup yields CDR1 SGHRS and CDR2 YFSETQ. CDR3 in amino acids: CASSLGAGDYGYTF. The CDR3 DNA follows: TGCGCCAGCAGCTTGGGGGCAGGGGACTATGGCTACACCTTC.

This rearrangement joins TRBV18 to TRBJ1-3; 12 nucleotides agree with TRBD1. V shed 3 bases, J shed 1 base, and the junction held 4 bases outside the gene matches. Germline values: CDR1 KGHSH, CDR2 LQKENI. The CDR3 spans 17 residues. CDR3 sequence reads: CASSPGQGARSGNTIYF. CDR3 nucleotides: TGTGCCAGCTCACCGGGACAGGGGGCGAGGTCTGGAAACACCATATATTTT.

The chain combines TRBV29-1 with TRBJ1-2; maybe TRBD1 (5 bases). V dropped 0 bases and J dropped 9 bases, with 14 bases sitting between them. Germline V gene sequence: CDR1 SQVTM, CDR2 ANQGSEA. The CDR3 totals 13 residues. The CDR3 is CSVEDGGLSSYTF. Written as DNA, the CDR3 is TGCAGCGTTGAAGATGGGGGACTCTCGAGCTACACCTTC. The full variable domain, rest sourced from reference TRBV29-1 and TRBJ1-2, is SAVISQKPSRDICQRGTSLTIQCQVDSQVTMMFWYRQQPGQSLTLIATANQGSEATYESGFVIDKFPISRPNLTFSTLTVSNMSPEDSSIYLCSVEDGGLSSYTFGSGTRLTVV.

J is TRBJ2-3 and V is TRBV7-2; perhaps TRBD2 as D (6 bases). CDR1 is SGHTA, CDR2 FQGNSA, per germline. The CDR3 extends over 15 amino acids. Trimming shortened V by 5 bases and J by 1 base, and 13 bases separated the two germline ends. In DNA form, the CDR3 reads TGTGCCAGCAGCACTCCGGGACTCCGCACAGATACGCAGTATTTT. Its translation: CASSTPGLRTDTQYF.

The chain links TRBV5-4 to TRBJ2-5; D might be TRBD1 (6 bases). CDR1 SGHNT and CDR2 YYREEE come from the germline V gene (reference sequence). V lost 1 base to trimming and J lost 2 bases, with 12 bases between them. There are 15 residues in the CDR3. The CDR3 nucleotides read TGTGCCAGCAGCTTGCTCGTCAGGGGTCAAGAGACCCAGTACTTC. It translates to CASSLLVRGQETQYF.

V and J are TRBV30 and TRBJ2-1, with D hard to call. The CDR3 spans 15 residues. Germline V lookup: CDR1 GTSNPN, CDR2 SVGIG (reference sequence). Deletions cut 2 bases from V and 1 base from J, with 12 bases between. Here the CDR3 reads CAWSRWSGSYNEQFF. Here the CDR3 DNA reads TGTGCCTGGAGTAGGTGGAGTGGGTCCTACAATGAGCAGTTCTTC.

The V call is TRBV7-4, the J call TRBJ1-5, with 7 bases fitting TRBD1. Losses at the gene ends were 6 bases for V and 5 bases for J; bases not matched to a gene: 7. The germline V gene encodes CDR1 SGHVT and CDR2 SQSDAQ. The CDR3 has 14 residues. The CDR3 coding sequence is TGTGCCAGCAGTTACCACAGGGGCCATCAGCCCCAGCATTTT. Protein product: CASSYHRGHQPQHF.

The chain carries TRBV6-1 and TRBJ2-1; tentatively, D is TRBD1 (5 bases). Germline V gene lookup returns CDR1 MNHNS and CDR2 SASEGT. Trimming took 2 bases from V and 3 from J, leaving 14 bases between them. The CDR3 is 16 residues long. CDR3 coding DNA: TGTGCCAGCAGTGAATCCCCCCTAAGGGGCTACAATGAGCAGTTCTTC. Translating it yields CASSESPLRGYNEQFF.

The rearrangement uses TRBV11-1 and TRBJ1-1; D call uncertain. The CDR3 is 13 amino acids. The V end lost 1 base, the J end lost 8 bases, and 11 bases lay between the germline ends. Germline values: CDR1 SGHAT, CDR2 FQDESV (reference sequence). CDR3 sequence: CASSLVAGHEAFF. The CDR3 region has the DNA TGTGCCAGCAGCTTAGTGGCGGGTCACGAAGCTTTCTTT.

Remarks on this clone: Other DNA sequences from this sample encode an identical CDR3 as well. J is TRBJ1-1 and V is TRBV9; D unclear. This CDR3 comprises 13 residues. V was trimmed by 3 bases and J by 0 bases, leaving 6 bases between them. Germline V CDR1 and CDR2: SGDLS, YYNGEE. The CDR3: CASSAHMNTEAFF. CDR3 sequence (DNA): TGTGCCAGCAGCGCACATATGAACACTGAAGCTTTCTTT.

The CDR3 loop reads CASSAQTRGANTGELFF. The CDR3 DNA sequence: TGTGCCAGCAGCGCACAAACCAGGGGCGCGAACACCGGGGAGCTGTTTTTT. The chain links TRBV9 to TRBJ2-2; TRBD1 might be the D (6 bases). Per germline, CDR1 SGDLS and CDR2 YYNGEE. The V end lost 3 bases, the J end lost 0 bases, and 15 bases lay between the germline ends. The length of the CDR3 is 17 residues.

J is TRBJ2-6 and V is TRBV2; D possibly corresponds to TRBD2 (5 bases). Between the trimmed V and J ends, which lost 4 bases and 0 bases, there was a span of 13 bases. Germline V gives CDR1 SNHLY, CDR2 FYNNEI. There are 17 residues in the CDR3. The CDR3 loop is CASSGRERPSGANVLTF. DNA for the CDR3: TGTGCCAGCAGTGGAAGGGAGCGGCCCTCTGGGGCCAACGTCCTGACTTTC. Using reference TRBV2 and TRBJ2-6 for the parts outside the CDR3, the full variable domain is EPEVTQTPSHQVTQMGQEVILRCVPISNHLYFYWYRQILGQKVEFLVSFYNNEISEKSEIFDDQFSVERPDGSNFTLKIRSTKLEDSAMYFCASSGRERPSGANVLTFGAGSRLTVL.

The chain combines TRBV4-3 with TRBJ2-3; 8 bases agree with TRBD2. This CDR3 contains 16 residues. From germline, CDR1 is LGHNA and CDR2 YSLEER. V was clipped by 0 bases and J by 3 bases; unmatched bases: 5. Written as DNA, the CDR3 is TGCGCCAGCAGCCAAGAGCCTAGCGGGCAAACAGATACGCAGTATTTT. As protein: CASSQEPSGQTDTQYF.

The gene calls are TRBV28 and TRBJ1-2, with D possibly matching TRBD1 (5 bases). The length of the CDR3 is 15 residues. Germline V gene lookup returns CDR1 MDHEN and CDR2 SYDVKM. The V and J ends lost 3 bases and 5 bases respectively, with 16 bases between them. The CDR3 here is CASSFLRGGAYGYTF. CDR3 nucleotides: TGTGCCAGCAGTTTTCTGCGGGGAGGGGCATATGGCTACACCTTC.

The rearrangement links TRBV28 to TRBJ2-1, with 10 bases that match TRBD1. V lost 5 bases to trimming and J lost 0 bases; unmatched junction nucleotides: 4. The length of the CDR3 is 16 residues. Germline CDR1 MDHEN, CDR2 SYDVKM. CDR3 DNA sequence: TGTGCCAGCAGTACCCGGACAGGGGGCTCCTACAATGAGCAGTTCTTC. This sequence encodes CASSTRTGGSYNEQFF.

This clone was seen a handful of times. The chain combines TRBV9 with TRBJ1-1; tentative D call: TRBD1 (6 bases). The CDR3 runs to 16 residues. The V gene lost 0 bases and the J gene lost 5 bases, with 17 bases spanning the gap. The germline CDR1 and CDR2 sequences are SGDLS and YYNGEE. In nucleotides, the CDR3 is TGTGCCAGCAGCGTAGACTGGGGGGGCCTGGGAACTGAAGCTTTCTTT. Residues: CASSVDWGGLGTEAFF.

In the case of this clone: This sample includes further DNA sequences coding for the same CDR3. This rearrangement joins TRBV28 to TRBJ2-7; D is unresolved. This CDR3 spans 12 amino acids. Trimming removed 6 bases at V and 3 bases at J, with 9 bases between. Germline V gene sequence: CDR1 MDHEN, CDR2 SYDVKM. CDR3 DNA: TGTGCCAGCAGCTTGATGGGCTACGAGCAGTACTTC. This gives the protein CASSLMGYEQYF.

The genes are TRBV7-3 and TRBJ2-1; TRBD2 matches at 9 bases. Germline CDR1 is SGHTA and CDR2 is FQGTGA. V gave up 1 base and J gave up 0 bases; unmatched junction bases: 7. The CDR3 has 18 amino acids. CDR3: CASSLRAGGSLSYNEQFF. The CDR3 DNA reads TGTGCCAGCAGCTTAAGGGCGGGAGGGTCCCTCTCCTACAATGAGCAGTTCTTC.

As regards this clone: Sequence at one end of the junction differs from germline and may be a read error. The CDR3 protein is CASSGRQGGRDF. CDR3 in DNA: TGTGCCAGCAGTGGACGACAGGGGGGACGGGACTTC. This chain uses TRBV2 with TRBJ2-4; TRBD1 matches 9 bases. Germline assignment: CDR1 SNHLY and CDR2 FYNNEI. This CDR3 is 12 amino acids long. Full variable domain (outside the CDR3, taken from reference TRBV2 and TRBJ2-4): EPEVTQTPSHQVTQMGQEVILRCVPISNHLYFYWYRQILGQKVEFLVSFYNNEISEKSEIFDDQFSVERPDGSNFTLKIRSTKLEDSAMYFCASSGRQGGRDFGAGTRLSVL.

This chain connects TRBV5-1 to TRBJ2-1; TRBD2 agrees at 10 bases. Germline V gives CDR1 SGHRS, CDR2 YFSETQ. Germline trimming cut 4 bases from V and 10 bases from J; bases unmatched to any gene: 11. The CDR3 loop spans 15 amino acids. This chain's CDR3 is CASSPAGGPLQEQFF. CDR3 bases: TGCGCCAGCAGCCCAGCGGGAGGGCCCCTCCAGGAGCAGTTCTTC.

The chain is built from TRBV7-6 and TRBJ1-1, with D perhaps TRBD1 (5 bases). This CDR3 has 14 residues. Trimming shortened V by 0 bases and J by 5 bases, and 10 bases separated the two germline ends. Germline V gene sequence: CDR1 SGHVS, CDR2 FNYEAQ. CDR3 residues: CASSLAGVETEAFF. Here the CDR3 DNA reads TGTGCCAGCAGCTTAGCAGGGGTAGAAACTGAAGCTTTCTTT.

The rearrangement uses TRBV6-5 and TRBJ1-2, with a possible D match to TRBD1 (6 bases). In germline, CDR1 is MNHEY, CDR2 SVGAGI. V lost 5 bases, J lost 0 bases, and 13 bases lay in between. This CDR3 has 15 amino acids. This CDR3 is CASSLRDTANYGYTF. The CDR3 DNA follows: TGTGCCAGCAGTCTGAGGGACACCGCTAACTATGGCTACACCTTC.